This T cell receptor (beta chain) was recorded in a study of identical twins. Template switching (which added a universal primer site) was used, and cDNA carried unique molecular identifiers. TCRdb itself ran the 5' RACE reads through MiXCR, one entry per CDR3 protein. Among 1.5 million to 2 million distinct CDR3 sequences listed, around 33% were seen once. All donors were healthy, and all were Caucasian. From germline, CDR1 is SGHRS and CDR2 YFSETQ. Trimming cost V 0 bases and J 0 bases; bases outside gene matches: 4. The CDR3 is 16 amino acids. The sequencing input was cord blood. This clonotype was obtained from a newborn girl in good health. The genes are TRBV5-1 and TRBJ2-5, with TRBD2 matching 8 bases. CDR3: CASSLVASGYQETQYF. In nucleotides, the CDR3 is TGCGCCAGCAGCTTGGTCGCTAGCGGGTACCAAGAGACCCAGTACTTC.